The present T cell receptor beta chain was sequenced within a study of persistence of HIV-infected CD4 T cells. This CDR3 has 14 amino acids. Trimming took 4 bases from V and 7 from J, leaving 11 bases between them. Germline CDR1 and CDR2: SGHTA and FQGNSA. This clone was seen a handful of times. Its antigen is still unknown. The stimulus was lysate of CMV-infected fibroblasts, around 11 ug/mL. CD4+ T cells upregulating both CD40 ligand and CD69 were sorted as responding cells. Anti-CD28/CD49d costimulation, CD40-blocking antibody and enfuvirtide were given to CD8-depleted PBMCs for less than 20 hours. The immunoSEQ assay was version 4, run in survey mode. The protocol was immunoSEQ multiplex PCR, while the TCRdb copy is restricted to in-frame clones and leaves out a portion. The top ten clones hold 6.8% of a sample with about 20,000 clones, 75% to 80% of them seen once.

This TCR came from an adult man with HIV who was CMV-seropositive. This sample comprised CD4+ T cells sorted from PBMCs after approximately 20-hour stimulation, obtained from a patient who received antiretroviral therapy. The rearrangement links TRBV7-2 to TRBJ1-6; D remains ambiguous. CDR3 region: CASSYYSGNSPLHF. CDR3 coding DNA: TGTGCCAGCAGCTATTACAGTGGGAATTCACCCCTCCACTTT.